The rows below give T cell receptor beta chains drawn from one sample of a study of identical twins. TCRdb independently ran MiXCR on the 5' RACE reads; one entry per CDR3 protein. The data hold over 200,000 distinct CDR3 sequences, with approximately 10% observed a single time. Specimen: memory T cells sorted from blood. Receptors originate from a middle-aged man in good health. Both conserved end residues are part of each CDR3. Each record gives: J gene, clone size, V gene, D gene, CDR3 protein, CDR3 DNA. A D gene is named only where the DNA matches it firmly. Clone size is shown for a subset of rows, as once, few, many or a class of expanded clone.

j_gene: TRBJ1-1
abundance: many
v_gene: TRBV5-1
d_gene: TRBD1
CDR3aa: CASSLAGTGNTEAFF
CDR3nt: TGCGCCAGCAGCCTAGCCGGGACAGGGAACACTGAAGCTTTCTTT

j_gene: TRBJ1-1
abundance: .
v_gene: TRBV28
d_gene: .
CDR3aa: CASRKQGGTEAFF
CDR3nt: TGTGCCAGCAGGAAACAAGGGGGGACTGAAGCTTTCTTT

j_gene: TRBJ1-1
abundance: many
v_gene: TRBV7-8
d_gene: TRBD1
CDR3aa: CASSLLDRGTEAFF
CDR3nt: TGTGCCAGCAGCTTACTGGACAGGGGCACTGAAGCTTTCTTT

j_gene: TRBJ1-1
abundance: few
v_gene: TRBV5-1
d_gene: .
CDR3aa: CASSLDEGMNTEAFF
CDR3nt: TGCGCCAGCAGCTTGGATGAGGGGATGAACACTGAAGCTTTCTTT

j_gene: TRBJ2-1
abundance: few
v_gene: TRBV11-1
d_gene: TRBD2
CDR3aa: CASSLRASGVLSYNEQFF
CDR3nt: TGTGCCAGCAGCTTAAGGGCTAGCGGGGTCCTGTCCTACAATGAGCAGTTCTTC

j_gene: TRBJ1-2
abundance: many
v_gene: TRBV4-3
d_gene: .
CDR3aa: CASSPDKAAFYGYTF
CDR3nt: TGCGCCAGCAGCCCTGACAAGGCGGCCTTCTATGGCTACACCTTC

j_gene: TRBJ2-2
abundance: .
v_gene: TRBV10-3
d_gene: TRBD1
CDR3aa: CAISNPGQGFGELFF
CDR3nt: TGTGCCATCAGCAACCCGGGACAGGGTTTCGGAGAGCTGTTTTTT

j_gene: TRBJ2-2
abundance: .
v_gene: TRBV7-2
d_gene: .
CDR3aa: CASRIRQTGELFF
CDR3nt: TGTGCCAGCAGGATAAGACAGACCGGGGAGCTGTTTTTT

j_gene: TRBJ1-5
abundance: .
v_gene: TRBV20-1
d_gene: TRBD1
CDR3aa: CSARGDRGFNQPQHF
CDR3nt: TGCAGTGCTAGAGGGGACAGAGGGTTTAATCAGCCCCAGCATTTT

j_gene: TRBJ2-2
abundance: .
v_gene: TRBV14
d_gene: .
CDR3aa: CASSQMGSTGELFF
CDR3nt: TGTGCCAGCAGCCAAATGGGTTCCACCGGGGAGCTGTTTTTT

j_gene: TRBJ2-7
abundance: .
v_gene: TRBV20-1
d_gene: TRBD2
CDR3aa: CSARDSTGTSEYYEQYF
CDR3nt: TGCAGTGCTAGAGATTCGACTGGGACTAGCGAGTATTACGAGCAGTACTTC

j_gene: TRBJ2-7
abundance: many
v_gene: TRBV27
d_gene: .
CDR3aa: CASRDQGRYPYEQYF
CDR3nt: TGTGCCAGCAGAGATCAGGGGAGGTACCCCTACGAGCAGTACTTC

j_gene: TRBJ2-7
abundance: .
v_gene: TRBV6-2/TRBV6-3
d_gene: TRBD1
CDR3aa: CASSYSRDRGTYEQYF
CDR3nt: TGTGCCAGCAGTTACTCACGGGACAGGGGAACCTACGAGCAGTACTTC

j_gene: TRBJ2-7
abundance: .
v_gene: TRBV9
d_gene: .
CDR3aa: CASSVGHRDLYEQYF
CDR3nt: TGTGCCAGCAGCGTAGGGCACAGGGATCTCTACGAGCAGTACTTC

j_gene: TRBJ2-2
abundance: few
v_gene: TRBV5-1
d_gene: TRBD1
CDR3aa: CASRSGTAYTGELFF
CDR3nt: TGCGCCAGCAGATCCGGGACAGCTTACACCGGGGAGCTGTTTTTT

j_gene: TRBJ1-2
abundance: many
v_gene: TRBV20-1
d_gene: .
CDR3aa: CSARDVYRDNYGYTF
CDR3nt: TGCAGTGCTAGAGACGTTTACAGGGATAACTATGGCTACACCTTC

j_gene: TRBJ2-1
abundance: many
v_gene: TRBV2
d_gene: TRBD2
CDR3aa: CASSTSGDNEQFF
CDR3nt: TGTGCCAGCAGCACTAGCGGGGACAATGAGCAGTTCTTC

j_gene: TRBJ1-5
abundance: many
v_gene: TRBV5-1
d_gene: .
CDR3aa: CASSLGDASNQPQHF
CDR3nt: TGCGCCAGCAGCTTGGGGGACGCGAGCAATCAGCCCCAGCATTTT

j_gene: TRBJ1-2
abundance: few
v_gene: TRBV10-3
d_gene: .
CDR3aa: CAISTGGGADGYTF
CDR3nt: TGTGCCATCAGCACCGGTGGGGGGGCGGATGGCTACACCTTC

j_gene: TRBJ2-1
abundance: .
v_gene: TRBV7-9
d_gene: TRBD1
CDR3aa: CASSGDRGYNEQFF
CDR3nt: TGTGCCAGCAGCGGGGACAGGGGGTACAATGAGCAGTTCTTC

j_gene: TRBJ2-3
abundance: many
v_gene: TRBV10-3
d_gene: .
CDR3aa: CAISESQGRADRPDTQYF
CDR3nt: TGTGCCATCAGTGAGTCGCAGGGGAGGGCGGATCGCCCTGATACGCAGTATTTT

j_gene: TRBJ2-1
abundance: once
v_gene: TRBV11-3
d_gene: .
CDR3aa: CASSRGPGEQFF
CDR3nt: TGTGCCAGCAGCCGAGGACCAGGTGAGCAGTTCTTC

j_gene: TRBJ1-2
abundance: .
v_gene: TRBV11-2
d_gene: .
CDR3aa: CASSAVGPSNYGYTF
CDR3nt: TGTGCCAGCAGCGCCGTAGGGCCCTCTAACTATGGCTACACCTTC

j_gene: TRBJ2-3
abundance: .
v_gene: TRBV5-1
d_gene: .
CDR3aa: CASSEQGIGTDTQYF
CDR3nt: TGCGCCAGCAGCGAACAGGGAATCGGCACAGATACGCAGTATTTT

j_gene: TRBJ2-3
abundance: .
v_gene: TRBV7-2
d_gene: TRBD2
CDR3aa: CASNARLAGGLEYF
CDR3nt: TGTGCCAGCAACGCTCGACTAGCGGGGGGGCTGGAGTATTTT

j_gene: TRBJ2-5
abundance: .
v_gene: TRBV30
d_gene: .
CDR3aa: CAWSVDYQETQYF
CDR3nt: TGTGCCTGGAGTGTGGATTATCAAGAGACCCAGTACTTC

j_gene: TRBJ2-5
abundance: many
v_gene: TRBV14
d_gene: TRBD1
CDR3aa: CASSWTGGFETQYF
CDR3nt: TGTGCCAGCAGCTGGACAGGGGGCTTTGAGACCCAGTACTTC

j_gene: TRBJ1-5
abundance: few
v_gene: TRBV11-2
d_gene: .
CDR3aa: CASSLGTRGGNQPQHF
CDR3nt: TGTGCCAGCAGCTTGGGTACTAGGGGTGGGAATCAGCCCCAGCATTTT

j_gene: TRBJ2-5
abundance: many
v_gene: TRBV29-1
d_gene: .
CDR3aa: CSVSRAWETQYF
CDR3nt: TGCAGCGTTAGCAGGGCGTGGGAGACCCAGTACTTC

j_gene: TRBJ2-7
abundance: few
v_gene: TRBV20-1
d_gene: TRBD2
CDR3aa: CSAQLAGGSYEQYF
CDR3nt: TGCAGTGCTCAACTAGCGGGGGGCTCCTACGAGCAGTACTTC

j_gene: TRBJ1-6
abundance: few
v_gene: TRBV7-2
d_gene: .
CDR3aa: CASGDYSNSPLHF
CDR3nt: TGTGCCAGCGGCGACTATAGTAATTCACCCCTCCACTTT

j_gene: TRBJ1-2
abundance: many
v_gene: TRBV27
d_gene: .
CDR3aa: CASSFKGYYGYTF
CDR3nt: TGTGCCAGCAGTTTTAAGGGGTACTATGGCTACACCTTC

j_gene: TRBJ2-5
abundance: many
v_gene: TRBV7-2
d_gene: TRBD1
CDR3aa: CASSPQTGMGETQYF
CDR3nt: TGTGCCAGCAGCCCGCAGACAGGGATGGGGGAGACCCAGTACTTC

j_gene: TRBJ2-7
abundance: .
v_gene: TRBV5-1
d_gene: .
CDR3aa: CASSSNYRDEQYF
CDR3nt: TGCGCCAGCAGCTCAAACTACAGGGACGAGCAGTACTTC

j_gene: TRBJ1-5
abundance: few
v_gene: TRBV12-3/TRBV12-4
d_gene: .
CDR3aa: CASQFGSNQPQHF
CDR3nt: TGTGCCTCCCAGTTTGGTTCCAATCAGCCCCAGCATTTT

j_gene: TRBJ2-1
abundance: many
v_gene: TRBV18
d_gene: .
CDR3aa: CASSLGIYNEQFF
CDR3nt: TGTGCCAGCTCACTGGGCATTTACAATGAGCAGTTCTTC

j_gene: TRBJ2-3
abundance: .
v_gene: TRBV7-2
d_gene: .
CDR3aa: CASSFGTLTDTQYF
CDR3nt: TGTGCCAGCAGCTTCGGGACGCTGACAGATACGCAGTATTTT

j_gene: TRBJ2-7
abundance: .
v_gene: TRBV7-9
d_gene: TRBD1
CDR3aa: CASSLGPGTGAYEQYF
CDR3nt: TGTGCCAGCAGCTTAGGCCCCGGGACAGGGGCGTACGAGCAGTACTTC

j_gene: TRBJ1-3
abundance: .
v_gene: TRBV27
d_gene: .
CDR3aa: CASSLSVGSGNTIYF
CDR3nt: TGTGCCAGCAGTTTATCTGTCGGGTCTGGAAACACCATATATTTT

j_gene: TRBJ1-2
abundance: many
v_gene: TRBV7-9
d_gene: TRBD1
CDR3aa: CASSSGSRDRNGYTF
CDR3nt: TGTGCCAGCAGCTCTGGAAGCCGGGACAGAAATGGCTACACCTTC

j_gene: TRBJ2-7
abundance: .
v_gene: TRBV12-3/TRBV12-4
d_gene: TRBD2
CDR3aa: CASSPGLAGGTYEQYF
CDR3nt: TGTGCCAGCAGCCCCGGACTAGCGGGGGGGACCTACGAGCAGTACTTC

j_gene: TRBJ2-1
abundance: few
v_gene: TRBV18
d_gene: TRBD1
CDR3aa: CASSPRGLTYNEQFF
CDR3nt: TGTGCCAGCTCACCCAGGGGGCTAACCTACAATGAGCAGTTCTTC

j_gene: TRBJ2-7
abundance: few
v_gene: TRBV11-2
d_gene: .
CDR3aa: CASSLGHGYEQYF
CDR3nt: TGTGCCAGCAGCTTAGGTCACGGTTACGAGCAGTACTTC

j_gene: TRBJ2-3
abundance: .
v_gene: TRBV4-2
d_gene: TRBD2
CDR3aa: CASSTPGLAGADTQYF
CDR3nt: TGTGCCAGCAGCACTCCGGGACTAGCGGGAGCAGATACGCAGTATTTT

j_gene: TRBJ2-4
abundance: .
v_gene: TRBV10-1
d_gene: TRBD1
CDR3aa: CASRTGQVDKNIQYF
CDR3nt: TGCGCCAGCAGAACGGGACAGGTAGACAAAAACATTCAGTACTTC

j_gene: TRBJ2-1
abundance: .
v_gene: TRBV4-2
d_gene: .
CDR3aa: CASSHAGASAYNEQFF
CDR3nt: TGTGCCAGCAGCCACGCTGGGGCTAGCGCATACAATGAGCAGTTCTTC

j_gene: TRBJ1-2
abundance: many
v_gene: TRBV20-1
d_gene: .
CDR3aa: CSASSGEGGHYGYTF
CDR3nt: TGCAGTGCTAGTTCGGGCGAGGGGGGCCACTATGGCTACACCTTC

j_gene: TRBJ1-5
abundance: few
v_gene: TRBV20-1
d_gene: .
CDR3aa: CSAREEGFGNQPQHF
CDR3nt: TGCAGTGCTAGAGAGGAAGGGTTTGGCAATCAGCCCCAGCATTTT

j_gene: TRBJ2-5
abundance: many
v_gene: TRBV5-1
d_gene: .
CDR3aa: CASRHVTGKERWTQYF
CDR3nt: TGCGCCAGCAGACATGTTACAGGGAAAGAAAGATGGACCCAGTACTTC

j_gene: TRBJ2-1
abundance: .
v_gene: TRBV5-4
d_gene: .
CDR3aa: CASSLGGALYNEQFF
CDR3nt: TGTGCCAGCAGCTTGGGGGGGGCGCTCTATAATGAGCAGTTCTTC

j_gene: TRBJ2-7
abundance: many
v_gene: TRBV7-8
d_gene: TRBD1
CDR3aa: CASSSIRDRGGGQYF
CDR3nt: TGTGCCAGCAGCTCAATCCGGGACAGGGGTGGAGGGCAGTACTTC

j_gene: TRBJ2-7
abundance: few
v_gene: TRBV21-1
d_gene: .
CDR3aa: CASSDQQESGAQLEQYF
CDR3nt: TGTGCCAGCAGCGACCAACAGGAATCCGGGGCCCAGCTGGAGCAGTACTTC

j_gene: TRBJ2-7
abundance: .
v_gene: TRBV11-2
d_gene: .
CDR3aa: CASSLDPPGRRSSYEQYF
CDR3nt: TGTGCCAGCAGCTTAGATCCTCCGGGACGGAGGAGCTCCTACGAGCAGTACTTC

j_gene: TRBJ1-6
abundance: many
v_gene: TRBV6-1
d_gene: .
CDR3aa: CASSASLTSSYNSPLHF
CDR3nt: TGTGCCAGCAGTGCGTCTTTGACGAGCTCCTATAATTCACCCCTCCACTTT

j_gene: TRBJ2-1
abundance: many
v_gene: TRBV10-3
d_gene: .
CDR3aa: CAIGESGLANYNEQFF
CDR3nt: TGTGCCATCGGGGAGTCTGGGCTAGCCAACTACAATGAGCAGTTCTTC